Sequencing of this TCR beta chain was carried out in a study of read filtering for tumor transcriptome and immune sequencing. This library used approximately 0.4 ug RNA and molecular barcoded adaptors spanning alpha/delta and beta/gamma chains. TCRdb recomputed calls from the reads with MiXCR, one row per CDR3 protein. The sample records more than 30,000 distinct CDR3 sequences, around 15% being singletons. Germline loops: CDR1 WSHSY, CDR2 SAAADI. V lost 8 bases and J 1 base, leaving 11 bases between the germline ends. This CDR3 region has 13 residues. The chain employs TRBV10-2 and TRBJ1-1, with D possibly being TRBD1 (5 bases). The sample comprised a population of CD138-negative cells sorted from bone marrow. The receptor was derived from a donor at least 40 years old with multiple myeloma. CDR3 in amino acids: CASLGRENTEAFF. The CDR3, as DNA: TGCGCCAGCCTGGGGCGGGAGAACACTGAAGCTTTCTTT.